These T cell receptor beta chains were read from a single sample in a study of T cells after yellow fever vaccination. From the 5' RACE reads, TCRdb called clonotypes with MiXCR, one entry per CDR3 protein. Of 250,000 or so distinct CDR3 sequences listed, 3.6% are singletons. This specimen consisted of PBMCs, obtained 15 days after the yellow fever booster vaccination. These receptors came from a young man who received the YFV17D yellow fever vaccine. Each CDR3 is given with its conserved first and last residue. D genes are given only for firm matches. Clone size is stated in some rows and not others, as once, few, many or a class when expanded.

D: TRBD2; V: TRBV10-3; J: TRBJ2-1; size: many; CDR3: CAISGKPGLAIYNEQFF; DNA: TGTGCCATCAGTGGAAAACCGGGACTAGCGATATACAATGAGCAGTTCTTC
D: NA; V: TRBV12-3/TRBV12-4; J: TRBJ1-5; size: many; CDR3: CASSPVVLGQPQHF; DNA: TGTGCCAGCAGTCCCGTTGTATTAGGTCAGCCCCAGCATTTT
D: NA; V: TRBV7-9; J: TRBJ2-5; size: many; CDR3: CASRLGRQETQYF; DNA: TGTGCCAGCAGGTTGGGAAGACAAGAGACCCAGTACTTC
D: NA; V: TRBV18; J: TRBJ1-1; size: NA; CDR3: CASSTSGPNTEAFF; DNA: TGTGCCAGCTCAACCTCAGGGCCGAACACTGAAGCTTTCTTT
D: NA; V: TRBV7-2; J: TRBJ2-7; size: few; CDR3: CASSLGLGGYEQYF; DNA: TGTGCCAGCAGCTTAGGTTTAGGGGGGTACGAGCAGTACTTC
D: TRBD1; V: TRBV6-5; J: TRBJ2-5; size: many; CDR3: CASSYSTGVQETQYF; DNA: TGTGCCAGCAGTTACTCGACAGGGGTCCAAGAGACCCAGTACTTC
D: TRBD1; V: TRBV5-1; J: TRBJ1-5; size: many; CDR3: CASSPEGTGGQPQHF; DNA: TGCGCCAGCAGCCCGGAGGGGACAGGGGGACAGCCCCAGCATTTT
D: TRBD2; V: TRBV5-4; J: TRBJ2-3; size: NA; CDR3: CASSSGGLAGKTDTQYF; DNA: TGTGCCAGCAGCTCGGGAGGACTAGCGGGGAAGACAGATACGCAGTATTTT
D: NA; V: TRBV20-1; J: TRBJ2-6; size: many; CDR3: CSAREEGARSGANVLTF; DNA: TGCAGTGCTAGAGAGGAGGGGGCCCGCTCTGGGGCCAACGTCCTGACTTTC
D: NA; V: TRBV6-6; J: TRBJ2-2; size: many; CDR3: CASSRQAGRTGELFF; DNA: TGTGCCAGCAGCCGGCAGGCGGGGCGGACCGGGGAGCTGTTTTTT
D: TRBD1; V: TRBV27; J: TRBJ2-7; size: many; CDR3: CASTRRAGQGLDEQYF; DNA: TGTGCCAGCACCCGCCGGGCGGGACAGGGTCTCGACGAGCAGTACTTC
D: NA; V: TRBV7-3; J: TRBJ2-2; size: many; CDR3: CASSSGLNTGELFF; DNA: TGTGCCAGCAGCAGCGGCCTGAACACCGGGGAGCTGTTTTTT
D: NA; V: TRBV12-3/TRBV12-4; J: TRBJ2-2; size: many; CDR3: CASRRVNTGELFF; DNA: TGTGCCAGTCGTAGGGTGAACACCGGGGAGCTGTTTTTT
D: NA; V: TRBV20-1; J: TRBJ2-7; size: many; CDR3: CSAETPGLRGDEQYF; DNA: TGCAGTGCTGAGACCCCGGGACTCCGGGGCGACGAGCAGTACTTC
D: TRBD2; V: TRBV19; J: TRBJ2-2; size: many; CDR3: CASTPRIAGRSAFNTGELFF; DNA: TGTGCCAGTACCCCCCGCATAGCGGGGCGTTCGGCATTTAACACCGGGGAGCTGTTTTTT
D: NA; V: TRBV7-6; J: TRBJ2-2; size: many; CDR3: CASSSNRFELTGELFF; DNA: TGTGCCAGCAGCTCGAACCGCTTCGAGCTTACCGGGGAGCTGTTTTTT
D: NA; V: TRBV20-1; J: TRBJ1-1; size: NA; CDR3: CSALTGNMDTEAFF; DNA: TGCAGTGCTTTAACAGGGAATATGGACACTGAAGCTTTCTTT
D: NA; V: TRBV12-3/TRBV12-4; J: TRBJ1-1; size: NA; CDR3: CASRQAGLNTEAFF; DNA: TGTGCCAGTCGACAGGCAGGACTGAACACTGAAGCTTTCTTT
D: TRBD2; V: TRBV20-1; J: TRBJ2-5; size: many; CDR3: CSARSSSGDQETQYF; DNA: TGCAGTGCTAGATCGTCTAGCGGGGATCAAGAGACCCAGTACTTC
D: NA; V: TRBV4-1; J: TRBJ2-4; size: many; CDR3: CASSGDGVRSGNIQYF; DNA: TGCGCCAGCAGCGGAGACGGGGTCCGAAGTGGAAACATTCAGTACTTC
D: TRBD1; V: TRBV12-3/TRBV12-4; J: TRBJ2-4; size: many; CDR3: CASSYDRASDIQYF; DNA: TGTGCCAGCAGTTACGACAGGGCCTCGGACATTCAGTACTTC
D: NA; V: TRBV10-3; J: TRBJ2-3; size: many; CDR3: CAIRADRYTDTQYF; DNA: TGTGCCATCAGAGCTGACAGGTACACAGATACGCAGTATTTT
D: NA; V: TRBV7-2; J: TRBJ2-2; size: few; CDR3: CASSLNGGRNTGELFF; DNA: TGTGCCAGCAGCTTAAATGGGGGCCGGAACACCGGGGAGCTGTTTTTT
D: TRBD1; V: TRBV7-9; J: TRBJ1-2; size: NA; CDR3: CASSPGTGQTNYGYTF; DNA: TGTGCCAGCAGCCCAGGGACAGGGCAAACTAACTATGGCTACACCTTC
D: NA; V: TRBV12-3/TRBV12-4; J: TRBJ1-6; size: many; CDR3: CASSLNGNNSPLHF; DNA: TGTGCCAGCAGTTTGAACGGAAATAATTCACCCCTCCACTTT
D: TRBD2; V: TRBV6-1; J: TRBJ2-2; size: many; CDR3: CAAPGGGSTGELFF; DNA: TGTGCCGCGCCTGGGGGAGGGAGCACCGGGGAGCTGTTTTTT
D: TRBD2; V: TRBV5-1; J: TRBJ2-1; size: many; CDR3: CASSVLAGGPENEQFF; DNA: TGCGCCAGCAGCGTTCTAGCGGGGGGGCCTGAGAATGAGCAGTTCTTC
D: TRBD1; V: TRBV7-9; J: TRBJ1-2; size: many; CDR3: CASSLGQGDISGYTF; DNA: TGTGCCAGCAGCTTAGGACAGGGCGACATCTCGGGCTACACCTTC
D: NA; V: TRBV5-1; J: TRBJ2-5; size: many; CDR3: CASSFQGQEETQYF; DNA: TGCGCCAGCAGCTTCCAGGGGCAGGAAGAGACCCAGTACTTC
D: NA; V: TRBV3-1; J: TRBJ1-1; size: many; CDR3: CASRAYDTEAFF; DNA: TGTGCCAGCAGGGCCTACGACACTGAAGCTTTCTTT
D: TRBD1; V: TRBV12-3/TRBV12-4; J: TRBJ2-7; size: many; CDR3: CASSLTGGVSYEQYF; DNA: TGTGCCAGCAGCTTGACAGGGGGCGTCTCCTACGAGCAGTACTTC
D: NA; V: TRBV5-6; J: TRBJ1-5; size: NA; CDR3: CASSSYGASNQPQHF; DNA: TGTGCCAGCAGCTCATACGGGGCCTCCAATCAGCCCCAGCATTTT
D: NA; V: TRBV6-6; J: TRBJ2-1; size: many; CDR3: CASTDGGEQFF; DNA: TGTGCCAGCACCGACGGTGGTGAGCAGTTCTTC
D: NA; V: TRBV5-6; J: TRBJ2-3; size: many; CDR3: CASSSKARITDTQYF; DNA: TGTGCCAGCAGCTCCAAGGCTCGGATCACAGATACGCAGTATTTT
D: NA; V: TRBV7-2; J: TRBJ1-6; size: many; CDR3: CASSPTNSPLHF; DNA: TGTGCCAGCAGCCCAACTAATTCACCCCTCCACTTT
D: TRBD1; V: TRBV5-4; J: TRBJ1-1; size: many; CDR3: CASSPQGPYLSEAFF; DNA: TGTGCCAGCAGCCCACAGGGGCCGTACCTTTCTGAAGCTTTCTTT
D: NA; V: TRBV7-8; J: TRBJ2-7; size: many; CDR3: CASSQRIYEQYF; DNA: TGTGCCAGCAGCCAAAGGATTTACGAGCAGTACTTC
D: NA; V: TRBV5-1; J: TRBJ2-2; size: many; CDR3: CASSLLSSDTGELFF; DNA: TGCGCCAGCAGCTTGTTAAGTTCGGACACCGGGGAGCTGTTTTTT
D: NA; V: TRBV5-1; J: TRBJ2-3; size: many; CDR3: CASSLGTPTDTQYF; DNA: TGCGCCAGCAGCTTGGGGACTCCGACAGATACGCAGTATTTT
D: NA; V: TRBV18; J: TRBJ1-1; size: many; CDR3: CASSPRMNTEAFF; DNA: TGTGCCAGCTCACCACGGATGAACACTGAAGCTTTCTTT
D: TRBD1; V: TRBV20-1; J: TRBJ2-5; size: many; CDR3: CSAADRVQETQYF; DNA: TGCAGTGCGGCGGACAGGGTACAAGAGACCCAGTACTTC
D: NA; V: TRBV12-3/TRBV12-4; J: TRBJ1-2; size: many; CDR3: CASSFPGTEGYTF; DNA: TGTGCCAGCAGTTTTCCGGGGACGGAGGGCTACACCTTC
D: NA; V: TRBV9; J: TRBJ2-1; size: many; CDR3: CASSAVGGPYNEQFF; DNA: TGTGCCAGCAGCGCCGTAGGGGGTCCCTACAATGAGCAGTTCTTC
D: NA; V: TRBV4-3; J: TRBJ1-1; size: many; CDR3: CASSQEPGRKNTEAFF; DNA: TGCGCCAGCAGCCAAGAACCGGGACGGAAGAACACTGAAGCTTTCTTT
D: TRBD2; V: TRBV2; J: TRBJ2-3; size: many; CDR3: CASSELASGGDTQYF; DNA: TGTGCCAGCAGTGAATTGGCTAGCGGGGGGGATACGCAGTATTTT
D: NA; V: TRBV3-1; J: TRBJ2-3; size: NA; CDR3: CASRAGGDTQYF; DNA: TGTGCCAGCAGGGCCGGGGGAGATACGCAGTATTTT
D: NA; V: TRBV27; J: TRBJ2-3; size: many; CDR3: CASSTLAGNGPDTQYF; DNA: TGTGCCAGCAGTACCTTGGCGGGGAATGGTCCAGATACGCAGTATTTT
D: NA; V: TRBV11-2; J: TRBJ2-5; size: many; CDR3: CASSTRLDQETQYF; DNA: TGTGCCAGCAGCACGAGACTAGATCAAGAGACCCAGTACTTC
D: NA; V: TRBV20-1; J: TRBJ1-1; size: many; CDR3: CSALDSIEAFF; DNA: TGCAGTGCTTTGGACAGTATAGAAGCTTTCTTT
D: TRBD1; V: TRBV5-1; J: TRBJ1-4; size: many; CDR3: CASSWDRGGTNEKLFF; DNA: TGCGCCAGCAGCTGGGACAGGGGGGGAACTAATGAAAAACTGTTTTTT
D: NA; V: TRBV11-2; J: TRBJ1-2; size: many; CDR3: CASTNLGGTLYGYTF; DNA: TGTGCCAGCACCAACCTCGGAGGGACCCTCTATGGCTACACCTTC
D: NA; V: TRBV27; J: TRBJ2-6; size: NA; CDR3: CASSFLGELTGANVLTF; DNA: TGTGCCAGCAGTTTTTTAGGGGAACTAACTGGGGCCAACGTCCTGACTTTC
D: NA; V: TRBV5-5; J: TRBJ2-5; size: many; CDR3: CASSLVLEETQYF; DNA: TGTGCCAGCAGCTTGGTTTTGGAAGAGACCCAGTACTTC
D: TRBD2; V: TRBV20-1; J: TRBJ2-3; size: many; CDR3: CSARDRGGRDTQYF; DNA: TGCAGTGCTAGAGATCGGGGGGGAAGAGATACGCAGTATTTT
D: NA; V: TRBV5-1; J: TRBJ2-2; size: many; CDR3: CASSLWTENTGELFF; DNA: TGCGCCAGCAGCTTGTGGACAGAGAACACCGGGGAGCTGTTTTTT
D: NA; V: TRBV20-1; J: TRBJ1-6; size: many; CDR3: CSARDRWSGDSPLHF; DNA: TGCAGTGCTAGAGATAGGTGGTCCGGGGATTCACCCCTCCACTTT
D: TRBD1; V: TRBV6-2/TRBV6-3; J: TRBJ1-5; size: many; CDR3: CASSPGTVRGQPQHF; DNA: TGTGCCAGCAGTCCCGGGACAGTTCGGGGTCAGCCCCAGCATTTT
D: TRBD2; V: TRBV11-2; J: TRBJ2-1; size: NA; CDR3: CASSEGTSGGDEQFF; DNA: TGTGCCAGCAGCGAAGGGACTAGCGGGGGCGATGAGCAGTTCTTC
D: TRBD2; V: TRBV20-1; J: TRBJ2-1; size: many; CDR3: CSAREAGGLLSLNEQFF; DNA: TGCAGTGCTAGAGAAGCGGGGGGCCTCCTCTCTCTCAATGAGCAGTTCTTC